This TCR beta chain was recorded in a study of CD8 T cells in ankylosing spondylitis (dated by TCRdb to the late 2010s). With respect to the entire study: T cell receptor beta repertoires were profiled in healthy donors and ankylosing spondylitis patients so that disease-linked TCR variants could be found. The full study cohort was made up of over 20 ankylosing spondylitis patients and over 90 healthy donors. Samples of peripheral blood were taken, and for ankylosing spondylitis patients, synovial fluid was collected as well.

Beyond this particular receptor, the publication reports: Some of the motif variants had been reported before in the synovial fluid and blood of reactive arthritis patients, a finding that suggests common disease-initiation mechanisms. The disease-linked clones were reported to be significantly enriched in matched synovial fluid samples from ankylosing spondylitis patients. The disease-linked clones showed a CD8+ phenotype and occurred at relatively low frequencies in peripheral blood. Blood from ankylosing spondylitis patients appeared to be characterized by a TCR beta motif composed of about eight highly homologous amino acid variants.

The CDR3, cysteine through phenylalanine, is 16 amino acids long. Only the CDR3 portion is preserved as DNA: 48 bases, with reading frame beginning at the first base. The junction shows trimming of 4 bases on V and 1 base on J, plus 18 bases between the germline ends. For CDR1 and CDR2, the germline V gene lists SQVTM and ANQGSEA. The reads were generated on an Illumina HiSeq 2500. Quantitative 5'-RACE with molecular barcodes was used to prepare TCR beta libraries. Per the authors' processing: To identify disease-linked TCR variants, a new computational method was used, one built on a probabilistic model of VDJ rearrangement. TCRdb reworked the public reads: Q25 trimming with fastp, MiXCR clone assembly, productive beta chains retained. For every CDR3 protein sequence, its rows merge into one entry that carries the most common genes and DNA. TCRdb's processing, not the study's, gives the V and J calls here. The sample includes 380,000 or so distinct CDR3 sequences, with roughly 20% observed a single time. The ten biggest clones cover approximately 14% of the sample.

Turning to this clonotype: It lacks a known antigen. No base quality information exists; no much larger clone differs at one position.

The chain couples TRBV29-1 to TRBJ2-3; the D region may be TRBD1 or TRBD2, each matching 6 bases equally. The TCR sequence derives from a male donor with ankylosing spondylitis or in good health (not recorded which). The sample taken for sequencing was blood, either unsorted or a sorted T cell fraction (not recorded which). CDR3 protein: CSVGLTGGLRTDTQYF. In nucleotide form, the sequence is TGCAGCGTTGGCCTAACCGGGGGCCTCCGCACAGATACGCAGTATTTT.